These 26 T cell receptor beta chains were all obtained from the same sample, sequenced in a study of blood T cells in healthy people across ages. Primed by a sample-barcoded 5' primer and a J-beta primer mix, a second PCR proceeded for roughly 7 to 11 cycles. TCRdb analysed the 5' RACE reads with MiXCR anew, one entry per CDR3 protein. The sample contains over 1,300,000 distinct CDR3 sequences, around 55% of which appear only once. What was sequenced was blood. Every receptor here comes from a man in his late teens or twenties in good health.

This clonotype was found a few times. This chain links TRBV7-8 with TRBJ2-3; unclear D gene. Per germline, CDR1 SGHVS and CDR2 FQNEAQ. The V end was cut by 0 bases, the J end by 0 bases, with 13 bases between. The CDR3 loop spans 17 amino acids. The CDR3 protein is CASSLAFAMSSTDTQYF. The CDR3 DNA is TGTGCCAGCAGCTTAGCGTTCGCCATGTCAAGCACAGATACGCAGTATTTT.

This clonotype appeared a few times. The rearrangement joins TRBV9 to TRBJ2-7; TRBD2 agrees at 8 bases. The CDR3 is made up of 14 amino acids. Trimming removed 2 bases from V and 5 bases from J; junction bases left unmatched: 6. The germline V gene has CDR1 SGDLS and CDR2 YYNGEE. CDR3 protein: CASSVRTSSHEQYF. In nucleotides, the CDR3 is TGTGCCAGCAGCGTGAGGACTAGCTCTCACGAGCAGTACTTC.

The V call is TRBV4-3, the J call TRBJ2-4, with TRBD2 matching 8 bases. V dropped 1 base and J dropped 6; count of bases not matched to a gene: 5. This CDR3 has 15 residues. The germline V gene has CDR1 LGHNA and CDR2 YSLEER. The CDR3 loop is CASSQAGGLRNIQYF. Written as DNA, the CDR3 is TGCGCCAGCAGCCAAGCGGGGGGGTTGAGAAACATTCAGTACTTC.

The gene calls are TRBV29-1 and TRBJ2-7; 11 bases are shared with TRBD2. With the DNA end fitting TRBJ2-5 better, the J assignment may be wrong. The CDR3 contains 16 residues. Germline CDR1 reads SQVTM; CDR2 reads ANQGSEA. The CDR3, as DNA: TGCAGCGCCCCACTCTGGGATGGACTAGCGGGAGAGACCCAGTACTTC. It encodes CSAPLWDGLAGETQYF.

The chain combines TRBV2 with TRBJ2-3; 11 bases are shared with TRBD1. The CDR3 consists of 21 residues. The V gene's germline CDR1 is SNHLY and CDR2 FYNNEI. With 5 bases clipped from V and 2 bases from J, the junction kept 21 bases outside the gene matches. CDR3 amino acids: CASSLIPGQGDSGRYTDTQYF. CDR3 bases: TGTGCCAGCAGTCTAATACCGGGACAGGGGGATAGCGGGCGCTACACAGATACGCAGTATTTT.

The V gene is TRBV6-5, the J gene TRBJ2-3; 14 nucleotides line up with TRBD2. V gave up 1 base and J gave up 2 bases; unmatched junction bases: 8. CDR1 and CDR2 from the germline V gene are MNHEY and SVGAGI. CDR3 size: 19 residues. The CDR3 DNA sequence: TGTGCCAGCAGTTACTACGGGACTAGCGGGGGAGACAACACAGATACGCAGTATTTT. Protein product: CASSYYGTSGGDNTDTQYF.

CDR3 DNA sequence: TGCAGTGCTGCCACTGGAGGTGGCAATCAGCCCCAGCATTTT. Translated: CSAATGGGNQPQHF. The chain combines TRBV20-1 with TRBJ1-5; D is unclear. The CDR3 loop spans 14 amino acids. V lost 5 bases and J 2 bases, leaving 13 bases between the germline ends. Germline assignment: CDR1 DFQATT and CDR2 SNEGSKA (reference sequence).

This clonotype was observed a single time. This chain connects TRBV6-2 or TRBV6-3 to TRBJ2-1, with TRBD1 as a possible D gene (6 bases). With 10 bases removed from V and 5 bases from J, the gap between germline ends came to 18 bases. CDR1 is MNHEY and CDR2 is SVGEGT in the germline V gene. CDR3 length: 14 amino acids. This CDR3 is CATRGGNFNNEQFF. The CDR3 nucleotides read TGTGCCACCCGAGGGGGAAATTTTAACAATGAGCAGTTCTTC.

This clonotype was observed a single time. The chain couples TRBV25-1 to TRBJ2-1; 8 positions match TRBD2. CDR1 and CDR2 from the germline V gene are MGHDK and SYGVNS. With V trimmed by 4 bases and J by 5 bases, 16 bases remained unmatched. This CDR3 is built from 18 residues. The CDR3 reads CASSGRLMAGGLNNEQFF. The DNA of the CDR3 is TGTGCCAGCAGTGGCCGCCTTATGGCGGGAGGTTTAAACAATGAGCAGTTCTTC.

This clonotype was counted only a few times. This chain joins TRBV12-3 or TRBV12-4 and TRBJ2-1; 10 bases are a match to TRBD2. The trim removed 8 bases at V and 6 bases at J, leaving 16 bases unmatched. The CDR3 consists of 17 residues. CDR3 region: CASGKRLAGKSGNEQFF. The CDR3, as DNA: TGTGCCAGCGGGAAGCGACTAGCGGGCAAATCGGGCAATGAGCAGTTCTTC.

This clonotype has a handful of counts. The chain combines TRBV7-9 with TRBJ2-4, with TRBD2 identical over 10 bases. V trimming: 4 bases; J trimming: 4 bases; junction bases outside the gene matches: 7. Germline loops: CDR1 SEHNR, CDR2 FQNEAQ (reference sequence). The CDR3 consists of 16 residues. CDR3 in amino acids: CASSSPGLAEKNIQYF. The DNA of the CDR3 is TGTGCCAGCAGCTCGCCCGGACTAGCGGAGAAAAACATTCAGTACTTC. Looking up the rest from reference TRBV7-9 and TRBJ2-4 gives the full variable domain: DTGVSQNPRHKITKRGQNVTFRCDPISEHNRLYWYRQTLGQGPEFLTYFQNEAQLEKSRLLSDRFSAERPKGSFSTLEIQRTEQGDSAMYLCASSSPGLAEKNIQYFGAGTRLSVL.

This chain joins TRBV25-1 and TRBJ2-2, with D unclear. V was clipped by 1 base and J by 6 bases, with 6 bases between them. Germline CDR1 and CDR2: MGHDK and SYGVNS. The CDR3 is made up of 13 amino acids. The CDR3 DNA sequence: TGTGCCAGCAGTGAATCCCACGCCGGGGAGCTGTTTTTT. Encoded protein: CASSESHAGELFF.

The V call is TRBV5-5, the J call TRBJ2-7; D is perhaps TRBD1 (6 bases). V gave up 0 bases and J gave up 0 bases, with 10 bases separating them. The CDR3 has 15 residues. Germline V lookup: CDR1 SGHKS, CDR2 YYEKEE (reference sequence). The CDR3 region is CASSLEQGSSYEQYF. Written as DNA, the CDR3 is TGTGCCAGCAGCTTGGAACAGGGCAGCTCCTACGAGCAGTACTTC.

The chain couples TRBV27 to TRBJ2-7, with 10 bases lining up with TRBD2. Germline loops: CDR1 MNHEY, CDR2 SMNVEV (reference sequence). The V gene end was trimmed by 4 bases and the J gene end by 2 bases; junction bases not matched to a gene: 20. CDR3 size: 20 residues. As DNA, the CDR3 is TGTGCCAGCAGTTCGTCCATTATAATCCCCACTAGCGGGACTACCTACGAGCAGTACTTC. The encoded protein is CASSSSIIIPTSGTTYEQYF.

The V call is TRBV19, the J call TRBJ2-4; a possible D gene is TRBD2 (5 bases). The CDR3 contains 13 residues. Germline V gene lookup returns CDR1 LNHDA and CDR2 SQIVND (reference sequence). The germline V and J ends were trimmed by 6 bases and 7 bases, with 13 bases remaining between them. The CDR3 sequence: CASSSGDSNIQYF. In DNA form, the CDR3 reads TGTGCCAGTAGCTCCGGGGATAGCAACATTCAGTACTTC.

The chain recombines TRBV4-1 with TRBJ1-4; no clear D gene. Looked up from germline, CDR1 is MGHRA and CDR2 is YSYEKL. V shed 2 bases and J shed 3 bases, with 19 bases lying between them. CDR3 length: 18 residues. CDR3 amino acids: CASSQPAHPEVANEKLFF. The CDR3 coding sequence is TGCGCCAGCAGCCAACCAGCCCACCCGGAGGTGGCTAATGAAAAACTGTTTTTT.

V and J are TRBV4-2 and TRBJ1-2, with D possibly matching TRBD1 (5 bases). The germline V gene has CDR1 LGHNA and CDR2 YNFKEQ. The CDR3 is 15 amino acids. Trimming removed 2 bases at V and 4 bases at J, with 14 bases between. CDR3 nucleotide sequence: TGTGCCAGCAGCCAACCCCCCGGGGGGGGCTATGGCTACACCTTC. It yields the protein CASSQPPGGGYGYTF.

This clonotype appeared a few times. The chain employs TRBV6-1 and TRBJ1-2, with D possibly TRBD1 on 6 matching bases. The CDR3 spans 15 residues. The V gene's germline CDR1 is MNHNS and CDR2 SASEGT. V lost 2 bases and J 5 bases, leaving 15 bases between the germline ends. The CDR3 loop reads CASSEQAGVPYGYTF. The DNA for the CDR3 is TGTGCCAGCAGTGAACAGGCAGGGGTACCTTATGGCTACACCTTC.

In the case of this clonotype: Mismatch with germline at one junction end may stem from a read error. The rearrangement links TRBV5-1 to TRBJ2-5; D unresolved. This CDR3 contains 15 residues. Germline V gene lookup returns CDR1 SGHRS and CDR2 YFSETQ. The CDR3 DNA reads as TGCGCCAGCAGCTTGGAGCCGGCGTACCAGGAGACCCAGTACTTC. Protein sequence: CASSLEPAYQETQYF. Full variable domain (rest looked up from reference TRBV5-1 and TRBJ2-5): KAGVTQTPRYLIKTRGQQVTLSCSPISGHRSVSWYQQTPGQGLQFLFEYFSETQRNKGNFPGRFSGRQFSNSRSEMNVSTLELGDSALYLCASSLEPAYQETQYFGPGTRLLVL.

The chain links TRBV3-1 to TRBJ1-1; no definite D call. Germline values: CDR1 LGHDT, CDR2 YNNKEL (reference sequence). The V gene lost 4 bases and the J gene lost 1 base, with 13 bases spanning the gap. The CDR3 runs 15 residues. CDR3 nucleotide sequence: TGTGCCAGCAGCCCCACCAGGACGGCGAACACTGAAGCTTTCTTT. It specifies CASSPTRTANTEAFF.

The chain carries TRBV9 and TRBJ2-5, with TRBD2 as a possible D gene (6 bases). In germline, CDR1 is SGDLS, CDR2 YYNGEE. V lost 3 bases to trimming and J lost 4 bases, with 13 bases between them. This CDR3 has 14 residues. CDR3: CASSAENGGETQYF. In DNA form, the CDR3 reads TGTGCCAGCAGCGCTGAGAACGGGGGAGAGACCCAGTACTTC.

The rearrangement links TRBV4-2 to TRBJ1-1; D gene ambiguous. Germline assignment: CDR1 LGHNA and CDR2 YNFKEQ. This CDR3 has 12 amino acids. Trimming took off 1 base at V and 8 bases at J, with 8 bases between the two ends. CDR3 loop: CASSQGRREAFF. The CDR3 nucleotides are TGTGCCAGCAGCCAAGGGAGGAGGGAAGCTTTCTTT.

This clonotype has only a few counts. The chain links TRBV7-2 to TRBJ2-3; D is unclear. Per the germline V gene, CDR1 is SGHTA and CDR2 is FQGNSA. The CDR3 spans 16 residues. V was pared by 1 base and J by 1 base, with 12 bases between. CDR3 residues: CASSLGPDTRTDTQYF. CDR3 bases: TGTGCCAGCAGCTTAGGACCGGATACGCGCACAGATACGCAGTATTTT.

This clonotype was observed a single time. This chain joins TRBV4-1 and TRBJ2-7, with unresolved D. The V end lost 2 bases, the J end lost 0 bases, and 8 bases lay between the germline ends. From germline, CDR1 is MGHRA and CDR2 YSYEKL. CDR3 length: 14 residues. The CDR3 DNA is TGCGCCAGCAGCCAACAGGCGGTCTCCTACGAGCAGTACTTC. Its protein product is CASSQQAVSYEQYF.

The V and J genes are TRBV20-1 and TRBJ2-5, with TRBD1 identical over 10 bases. Germline CDR1 and CDR2: DFQATT and SNEGSKA (reference sequence). V lost 1 base and J lost 4; bases outside the gene matches: 12. CDR3 length equals 17 residues. The CDR3 loop is CSARGGGTGVSVETQYF. The CDR3 DNA follows: TGCAGTGCTAGAGGCGGCGGGACAGGGGTTTCTGTAGAGACCCAGTACTTC.

The V gene is TRBV4-1, the J gene TRBJ1-1; D ambiguous. Trimming removed 1 base from V and 1 base from J, with 13 bases in between. The germline V gene encodes CDR1 MGHRA and CDR2 YSYEKL. This CDR3 has 16 amino acids. In DNA form, the CDR3 reads TGCGCCAGCAGCCAAGGTCGAGGCCGGGGGAACACTGAAGCTTTCTTT. Amino acids: CASSQGRGRGNTEAFF.